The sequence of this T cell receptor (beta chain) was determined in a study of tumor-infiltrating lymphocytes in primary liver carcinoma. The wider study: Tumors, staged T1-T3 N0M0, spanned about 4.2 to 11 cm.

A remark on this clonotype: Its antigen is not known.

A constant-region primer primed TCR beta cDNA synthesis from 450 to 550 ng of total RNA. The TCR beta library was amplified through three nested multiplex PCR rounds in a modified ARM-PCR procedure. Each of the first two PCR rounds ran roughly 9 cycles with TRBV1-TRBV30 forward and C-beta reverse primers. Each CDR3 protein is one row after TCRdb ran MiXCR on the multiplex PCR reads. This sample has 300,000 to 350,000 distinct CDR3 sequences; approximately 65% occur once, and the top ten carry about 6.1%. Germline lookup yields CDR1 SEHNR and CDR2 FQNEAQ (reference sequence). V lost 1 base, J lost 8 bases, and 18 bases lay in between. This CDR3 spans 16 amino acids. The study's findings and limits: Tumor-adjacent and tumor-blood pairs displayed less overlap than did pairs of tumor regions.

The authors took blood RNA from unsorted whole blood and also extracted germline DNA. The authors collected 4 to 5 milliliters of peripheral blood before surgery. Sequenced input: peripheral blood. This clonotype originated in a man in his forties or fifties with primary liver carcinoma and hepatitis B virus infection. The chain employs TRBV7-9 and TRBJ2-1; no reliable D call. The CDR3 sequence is CASSLGTLPAGDEQFF. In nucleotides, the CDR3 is TGTGCCAGCAGCTTAGGGACCCTCCCCGCTGGGGATGAGCAGTTCTTC.